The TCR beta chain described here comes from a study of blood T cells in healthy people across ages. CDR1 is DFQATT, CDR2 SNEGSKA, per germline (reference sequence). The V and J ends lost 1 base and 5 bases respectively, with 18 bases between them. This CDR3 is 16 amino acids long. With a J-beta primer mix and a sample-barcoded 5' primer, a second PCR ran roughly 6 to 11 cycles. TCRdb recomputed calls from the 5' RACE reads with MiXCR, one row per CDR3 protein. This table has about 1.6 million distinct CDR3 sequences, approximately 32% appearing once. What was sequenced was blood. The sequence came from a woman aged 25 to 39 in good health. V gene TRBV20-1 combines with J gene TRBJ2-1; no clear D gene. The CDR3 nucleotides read TGCAGTGCTAGAGCAATTCTTGAGGTGACGCACAATGAGCAGTTCTTC. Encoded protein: CSARAILEVTHNEQFF.